This is a list of T cell receptor beta chains from one sample in a study of T-cell memory formation after mild COVID-19. TCRdb reanalysed the 5' RACE reads using MiXCR and keeps one entry per CDR3 protein. The sample has 80,000 to 90,000 distinct CDR3 sequences, around a quarter seen once. Sequenced material: PBMCs or a T cell subset sorted from them (not recorded which). The receptor set was obtained from a man between 18 and 29 years old who had mild COVID-19 (a few samples of this study predate the infection). Cell type and time point are not known. CDR3s include the opening cysteine and the closing phenylalanine or tryptophan. The D gene is left open where the match is weak. Where a row states a size, it is once, few, many or the class of an expanded clone; other rows omit it.

D gene: .; J gene: TRBJ2-2; clone size: .; V gene: TRBV11-2; CDR3 DNA: TGTGCCAGCAGCTCACCCCCTAGCGCAGGGGATACCGGGGAGCTGTTTTTT; CDR3 protein: CASSSPPSAGDTGELFF
D gene: .; J gene: TRBJ1-2; clone size: few; V gene: TRBV10-3; CDR3 DNA: TGTGCCATCAGTGAAATTGCAGGGAAGGATGGCTACACCTTC; CDR3 protein: CAISEIAGKDGYTF
D gene: .; J gene: TRBJ2-5; clone size: .; V gene: TRBV5-5; CDR3 DNA: TGTGCCAGCAGCTTGTCAGCTGGACAGTCCCAAGAGACCCAGTACTTC; CDR3 protein: CASSLSAGQSQETQYF
D gene: TRBD1; J gene: TRBJ1-1; clone size: .; V gene: TRBV7-2; CDR3 DNA: TGTGCCAGCAGCTTACGACAGGGAGAAGGGCCTGAAGCTTTCTTT; CDR3 protein: CASSLRQGEGPEAFF
D gene: .; J gene: TRBJ1-2; clone size: .; V gene: TRBV7-9; CDR3 DNA: TGTGCCAGCAGCCCTCGGGACGGCATGGGGGGCTACACCTTC; CDR3 protein: CASSPRDGMGGYTF
D gene: .; J gene: TRBJ1-5; clone size: .; V gene: TRBV6-2/TRBV6-3; CDR3 DNA: TGTGCCAGCAGTTCCGGGCAGGGCTTCGGCAATCAGCCCCAGCATTTT; CDR3 protein: CASSSGQGFGNQPQHF
D gene: TRBD2; J gene: TRBJ2-1; clone size: few; V gene: TRBV11-2; CDR3 DNA: TGTGCCAGCAGCTTAGAGAGCGGGGGGGCCCCTGAGCAGTTCTTC; CDR3 protein: CASSLESGGAPEQFF
D gene: .; J gene: TRBJ2-2; clone size: .; V gene: TRBV4-1; CDR3 DNA: TGCGCCAGCAGCCTTCGCTATGAAGCAGGCTACACCGGGGAGCTGTTTTTT; CDR3 protein: CASSLRYEAGYTGELFF
D gene: TRBD1; J gene: TRBJ2-1; clone size: few; V gene: TRBV5-1; CDR3 DNA: TGCGCCAGCAGCTCAGGGACAGCAGACAATGAGCAGTTCTTC; CDR3 protein: CASSSGTADNEQFF
D gene: .; J gene: TRBJ2-3; clone size: few; V gene: TRBV4-3; CDR3 DNA: TGCGCCAGCAGCCAGGCAGGGTACACAGATACGCAGTATTTT; CDR3 protein: CASSQAGYTDTQYF
D gene: .; J gene: TRBJ1-1; clone size: .; V gene: TRBV4-2; CDR3 DNA: TGTGCCAGCAGCCAAGGGGCAGAGGGGATGAACACTGAAGCTTTCTTT; CDR3 protein: CASSQGAEGMNTEAFF
D gene: .; J gene: TRBJ1-1; clone size: few; V gene: TRBV2; CDR3 DNA: TGTGCCAGCGGACAGCAGAACACTGAAGCTTTCTTT; CDR3 protein: CASGQQNTEAFF
D gene: TRBD1; J gene: TRBJ1-1; clone size: few; V gene: TRBV7-9; CDR3 DNA: TGTGCCAGCAGCTTAGGGGCACCGGGACAGCTCATGAACACTGAAGCTTTCTTT; CDR3 protein: CASSLGAPGQLMNTEAFF
D gene: .; J gene: TRBJ2-7; clone size: .; V gene: TRBV4-3; CDR3 DNA: TGCGCCAGCAGCCAAGATTTAGCTTACGAGCAGTACTTC; CDR3 protein: CASSQDLAYEQYF
D gene: TRBD2; J gene: TRBJ2-5; clone size: few; V gene: TRBV6-5; CDR3 DNA: TGTGCCAGCAGTTACGGGCTAGCGGGGACCCAAGAGACCCAGTACTTC; CDR3 protein: CASSYGLAGTQETQYF
D gene: TRBD2; J gene: TRBJ2-3; clone size: many; V gene: TRBV6-4; CDR3 DNA: TGTGCCAGCAGTGAGGGGACTAGCGGGGGCACAGATACGCAGTATTTT; CDR3 protein: CASSEGTSGGTDTQYF
D gene: TRBD1; J gene: TRBJ2-7; clone size: .; V gene: TRBV12-3/TRBV12-4; CDR3 DNA: TGTGCCAGCACCCCACGGGACAGACTCTACGAGCAGTACTTC; CDR3 protein: CASTPRDRLYEQYF
D gene: TRBD1; J gene: TRBJ2-7; clone size: .; V gene: TRBV12-3/TRBV12-4; CDR3 DNA: TGTGCCAGCAAGACAGGGGGCTACGAGCAGTACTTC; CDR3 protein: CASKTGGYEQYF
D gene: .; J gene: TRBJ2-7; clone size: few; V gene: TRBV20-1; CDR3 DNA: TGCAGTGCTAGAGATCTGGGGTTCTACGAGCAGTACTTC; CDR3 protein: CSARDLGFYEQYF
D gene: TRBD1; J gene: TRBJ2-1; clone size: few; V gene: TRBV5-5; CDR3 DNA: TGTGCCAGCAGCTTTGGACAGGTCAATGAGCAGTTCTTC; CDR3 protein: CASSFGQVNEQFF
D gene: .; J gene: TRBJ1-4; clone size: .; V gene: TRBV4-3; CDR3 DNA: TGCGCCAGCAGCCAAGATGGCCTACAGCTGGGGAATTCAGAAAAACTGTTTTTT; CDR3 protein: CASSQDGLQLGNSEKLFF
D gene: .; J gene: TRBJ1-1; clone size: few; V gene: TRBV19; CDR3 DNA: TGTGCCAGTAGTGTCGGAACTGAAGCTTTCTTT; CDR3 protein: CASSVGTEAFF
D gene: TRBD2; J gene: TRBJ2-1; clone size: .; V gene: TRBV6-4; CDR3 DNA: TGTGCCAGCAGTCCGTTAGCGGGGGAAACTTACAATGAGCAGTTCTTC; CDR3 protein: CASSPLAGETYNEQFF
D gene: TRBD1; J gene: TRBJ1-2; clone size: .; V gene: TRBV12-5; CDR3 DNA: TGTGCTAGTGGTTTGGGACAGGGGGCGATTCGTGGCTACACCTTC; CDR3 protein: CASGLGQGAIRGYTF
D gene: TRBD1; J gene: TRBJ2-2; clone size: .; V gene: TRBV7-7; CDR3 DNA: TGTGCCAGCAGCTTAGAGTCCCAGGGACAGCCCTACCCCGGGGAGCTGTTTTTT; CDR3 protein: CASSLESQGQPYPGELFF
D gene: TRBD1; J gene: TRBJ2-1; clone size: .; V gene: TRBV7-8; CDR3 DNA: TGTGCCAGCAGCTTAGCGCGGGACAGGGTGACCTACAATGAGCAGTTCTTC; CDR3 protein: CASSLARDRVTYNEQFF
D gene: .; J gene: TRBJ2-1; clone size: .; V gene: TRBV29-1; CDR3 DNA: TGCAGCGCGAGGGTAAATGAGCAGTTCTTC; CDR3 protein: CSARVNEQFF
D gene: TRBD1; J gene: TRBJ1-1; clone size: few; V gene: TRBV12-3/TRBV12-4; CDR3 DNA: TGTGCCAGCAGTCTGGAGACAGGGATGGCTGAAGCTTTCTTT; CDR3 protein: CASSLETGMAEAFF
D gene: .; J gene: TRBJ1-3; clone size: .; V gene: TRBV4-1; CDR3 DNA: TGCGCCAGCAGCCAAAGGAAGGATTCTGGAAACACCATATATTTT; CDR3 protein: CASSQRKDSGNTIYF
D gene: .; J gene: TRBJ2-7; clone size: few; V gene: TRBV9; CDR3 DNA: TGTGCCAGCAGCCCCGACGCACGGTCCGAGCAGTACTTC; CDR3 protein: CASSPDARSEQYF
D gene: TRBD1; J gene: TRBJ2-2; clone size: few; V gene: TRBV6-2/TRBV6-3; CDR3 DNA: TGTGCCAGCAGTTTCAACAGGGGCGTAACGAACACCGGGGAGCTGTTTTTT; CDR3 protein: CASSFNRGVTNTGELFF
D gene: .; J gene: TRBJ2-3; clone size: few; V gene: TRBV4-1; CDR3 DNA: TGCGCCAGCAGCCAAGATTCCCCAGGGAGTAGCACAGATACGCAGTATTTT; CDR3 protein: CASSQDSPGSSTDTQYF
D gene: .; J gene: TRBJ2-2; clone size: .; V gene: TRBV10-3; CDR3 DNA: TGTGCCATCGGTAGTGACACCGGGGAGCTGTTTTTT; CDR3 protein: CAIGSDTGELFF
D gene: .; J gene: TRBJ2-5; clone size: .; V gene: TRBV7-2; CDR3 DNA: TGTGCCAGCAGCTTCGGCAGGACGCGGGCCCAGTACTTC; CDR3 protein: CASSFGRTRAQYF
D gene: .; J gene: TRBJ1-1; clone size: .; V gene: TRBV11-2; CDR3 DNA: TGTGCCAGCAGCCAAAGGCCCAGGGAGGGCGCCGAAGCTTTCTTT; CDR3 protein: CASSQRPREGAEAFF
D gene: .; J gene: TRBJ1-1; clone size: few; V gene: TRBV4-3; CDR3 DNA: TGCGCCAGCAGCCAAAGGCCACAGGGTGAGGTTGTAGCCACTGAAGCTTTCTTT; CDR3 protein: CASSQRPQGEVVATEAFF
D gene: .; J gene: TRBJ2-1; clone size: many; V gene: TRBV4-2; CDR3 DNA: TGTGCCAGCAGCCAAGATATGGGGGAAGGCAATGAGCAGTTCTTC; CDR3 protein: CASSQDMGEGNEQFF
D gene: TRBD1; J gene: TRBJ2-4; clone size: .; V gene: TRBV3-1; CDR3 DNA: TGTGCCAGCAGCCAAGATATGGGACAGGGAAACATTCAGTACTTC; CDR3 protein: CASSQDMGQGNIQYF
D gene: .; J gene: TRBJ2-2; clone size: few; V gene: TRBV5-6; CDR3 DNA: TGTGCCAGCAGCTTGATGGACACTCCTTACACCGGGGAGCTGTTTTTT; CDR3 protein: CASSLMDTPYTGELFF
D gene: TRBD2; J gene: TRBJ2-2; clone size: .; V gene: TRBV10-2; CDR3 DNA: TGCGCCAGCAGTGCCGAACTAGCGGTCACCGGGGAGCTGTTTTTT; CDR3 protein: CASSAELAVTGELFF
D gene: .; J gene: TRBJ2-6; clone size: .; V gene: TRBV5-1; CDR3 DNA: TGCGCCAGCAGCTTCGGGATTGGGGCCAACGTCCTGACTTTC; CDR3 protein: CASSFGIGANVLTF
D gene: TRBD2; J gene: TRBJ2-1; clone size: .; V gene: TRBV7-9; CDR3 DNA: TGTGCCAGCAGCACCGGACTAGCTAATGAGCAGTTCTTC; CDR3 protein: CASSTGLANEQFF